This TCR beta chain was observed in a study of CD8+CD57+ T cells in acquired aplastic anemia. Study context: The average for DNA from sorted CD4+ and CD8+ cells was approximately 3.2 ug. General observations from the study: Sharing between patients and controls was observed for about 27 CD8+ CDR3 sequences. With respect to CD8+ Simpson's diversity, patients and controls did not differ significantly.

Both TCR beta VDJ combination and CDR3 sequence profiling were carried out. Genomic DNA was the template for this profiling. TCRdb processed the reads anew with MiXCR; each CDR3 protein has one entry. In the table there are some 170,000 distinct CDR3 sequences, more than 45% of which are singletons. V dropped 5 bases and J dropped 9; count of bases not matched to a gene: 13. Germline V gives CDR1 SGHAT, CDR2 FQDESV (reference sequence). The length of the CDR3 is 16 residues. Previously, flow cytometry had revealed CD8+CD57+ cell expansion in the patients chosen for sequencing. A severe acquired aplastic anemia diagnosis applied to all patients. To note about this clonotype: What it binds is unknown.

The sample comprised sorted CD4+, CD8+, or CD8+CD57+ T cells (not recorded which) from PBMCs. The clonotype was recovered from a human donor with aplastic anemia. The gene calls are TRBV11-1 and TRBJ1-6, with 7 nucleotides matching TRBD1. CDR3 in amino acids: CASSRFGDSASSPLHF. CDR3 sequence (DNA): TGTGCCAGCAGCAGATTTGGGGACAGCGCTAGTTCACCCCTCCACTTT.